The 26 T cell receptor beta chains below come from one sample, sequenced in a study of T cell responses to AZD1222 COVID-19 vaccine. Profiled with immunoSEQ multiplex PCR; TCRdb holds only in-frame clones, not every one. The sample carries about 130,000 clones, 88% recorded once. Source: peripheral blood, taken on day 0 of MenACWY control vaccination. The origin of the receptors is an adult in good health.

The chain couples TRBV19 to TRBJ1-4, with D uncertain. CDR3 length equals 13 residues. Per the germline V gene, CDR1 is LNHDA and CDR2 is SQIVND (reference sequence). Deletions cut 5 bases from V and 4 bases from J, with 8 bases between. CDR3 bases: TGTGCCAGTAGTGCGGGCTTTAATGAAAAACTGTTTTTT. Its protein is CASSAGFNEKLFF.

The chain joins TRBV25-1 to TRBJ2-7, with 8 bases aligning to TRBD1. The CDR3 spans 13 residues. Trimming at V came to 7 bases and at J to 3 bases, leaving 5 bases not matched to a gene. CDR1 is MGHDK and CDR2 is SYGVNS in the germline V gene. The CDR3 region is CASTVTGVYEQYF. CDR3 coding DNA: TGTGCCAGCACCGTGACAGGGGTCTACGAGCAGTACTTC.

This clone was seen only once. The chain links TRBV19 to TRBJ1-5; 7 nucleotides line up with TRBD1. The V gene end was trimmed by 4 bases and the J gene end by 7 bases; junction bases not matched to a gene: 10. This CDR3 has 15 residues. Germline lookup yields CDR1 LNHDA and CDR2 SQIVND (reference sequence). The CDR3 loop reads CASSNDRVRSQPQHF. CDR3 DNA: TGTGCCAGTAGTAATGACAGGGTTAGGAGCCAGCCCCAGCATTTT.

This sequence joins TRBV11-2 and TRBJ1-1; D remains ambiguous. The CDR3 loop spans 14 amino acids. Trimming removed 2 bases from V and 3 bases from J, with 10 bases in between. CDR1 and CDR2 (germline): SGHAT, FQNNGV. The CDR3 reads CASSLIFGDTEAFF. DNA for the CDR3: TGTGCCAGCAGCTTAATTTTCGGGGACACTGAAGCTTTCTTT.

This clone was counted between two and nine times. This chain connects TRBV15 to TRBJ2-7; TRBD2 aligns across 13 bases. The CDR3 has 18 amino acids. Trimming removed 1 base from V and 0 bases from J; junction bases left unmatched: 6. Germline loops: CDR1 LNHNV, CDR2 YYDKDF (reference sequence). CDR3 residues: CATSRGPGTSGASYEQYF. The CDR3 DNA is TGTGCCACCAGCAGAGGCCCTGGGACTAGCGGGGCCTCCTACGAGCAGTACTTC.

This clone was seen once. The genes are TRBV7-9 and TRBJ2-3, with D possibly being TRBD2 (5 bases). Trimming stripped 3 bases from V and 4 bases from J, with 17 bases between. The CDR3 has 16 amino acids. Germline-derived CDR1 and CDR2 are SEHNR and FQNEAQ (reference sequence). CDR3 in DNA: TGTGCCAGCAGCTTCGGACTCATTGATCTCCCAGATACGCAGTATTTT. This gives the protein CASSFGLIDLPDTQYF.

The chain recombines TRBV6-5 with TRBJ2-2; 8 bases are a match to TRBD2. J was trimmed by 4 bases and V by 0 bases; bases with no gene match: 4. The CDR3 runs 16 residues. Per the germline V gene, CDR1 is MNHEY and CDR2 is SVGAGI. CDR3 residues: CASSYSSGKVTGELFF. The CDR3 DNA follows: TGTGCCAGCAGTTACTCTAGCGGGAAGGTCACCGGGGAGCTGTTTTTT.

The chain combines TRBV6-5 with TRBJ1-6, with a tentative D call TRBD1 (6 bases). The CDR3 is 15 residues long. Trimming shortened V by 6 bases and J by 6 bases, and 15 bases separated the two germline ends. Germline lookup yields CDR1 MNHEY and CDR2 SVGAGI. The CDR3 nucleotides are TGTGCCAGCAGGGGCGACCTCAGGGGTAATTCACCCCTCCACTTT. Amino acids: CASRGDLRGNSPLHF.

This sequence joins TRBV10-2 and TRBJ2-1, with 11 bases identical to TRBD2. Losses at the gene ends were 9 bases for V and 4 bases for J; bases not matched to a gene: 8. The germline CDR1 and CDR2 sequences are WSHSY and SAAADI. The CDR3 consists of 15 residues. CDR3 nucleotides: TGCGCCAGTTTCACCGGGACTAGCGGATACAATGAGCAGTTCTTC. Translating it yields CASFTGTSGYNEQFF.

This clone showed up just a few times. This chain links TRBV2 with TRBJ2-3; D is unresolved. The V end was cut by 4 bases, the J end by 6 bases, with 8 bases between. This CDR3 is built from 12 residues. Germline CDR1 and CDR2: SNHLY and FYNNEI. CDR3 amino acids: CASSGSGDTQYF. The CDR3 DNA reads as TGTGCCAGCAGTGGGTCGGGCGATACGCAGTATTTT.

The genes are TRBV19 and TRBJ1-1, with D unresolved. This CDR3 is built from 15 residues. The germline V gene encodes CDR1 LNHDA and CDR2 SQIVND (reference sequence). Between the trimmed V and J ends, which lost 3 bases and 1 base, there was a span of 12 bases. The CDR3 protein is CASSMPRVANTEAFF. For the CDR3, the DNA is TGTGCCAGTAGTATGCCCCGGGTGGCGAACACTGAAGCTTTCTTT.

V and J are TRBV5-4 and TRBJ1-1, with D possibly TRBD1 on 5 matching bases. V lost 4 bases to trimming and J lost 0 bases, with 13 bases between them. Germline CDR1 and CDR2: SGHNT and YYREEE (reference sequence). This CDR3 spans 15 amino acids. CDR3 protein: CASSSKQDMNTEAFF. DNA for the CDR3: TGTGCCAGCAGCAGTAAACAGGATATGAACACTGAAGCTTTCTTT.

The J gene is TRBJ2-7, the V gene TRBV7-9; TRBD1 might be the D (6 bases). Germline CDR1 SEHNR, CDR2 FQNEAQ (reference sequence). V lost 1 base and J 6 bases, leaving 13 bases between the germline ends. The CDR3 is made up of 14 amino acids. The CDR3 DNA sequence: TGTGCCAGCAGCTTAGATGGGGGCGCCATCGAGCAGTACTTC. Protein sequence: CASSLDGGAIEQYF.

The rearrangement links TRBV14 to TRBJ1-4, with a tentative D call TRBD1 (5 bases). Per the germline V gene, CDR1 is SGHDN and CDR2 is FVKESK. The CDR3 contains 14 residues. V gave up 1 base and J gave up 8 bases, with 11 bases separating them. CDR3 amino acids: CASSQAGSLEKLFF. The DNA of the CDR3 is TGTGCCAGCAGCCAAGCAGGGTCACTCGAAAAACTGTTTTTT.

The chain uses TRBV5-1 and TRBJ1-4; D ambiguous. Germline CDR1 and CDR2: SGHRS and YFSETQ. CDR3 length equals 15 residues. V was shortened by 0 bases and J by 0 bases, with 6 bases between the two germline ends. The CDR3 protein is CASSLVGATNEKLFF. In DNA, the CDR3 is TGCGCCAGCAGCTTGGTTGGTGCAACTAATGAAAAACTGTTTTTT.

This clone was counted once. The chain is built from TRBV21-1 and TRBJ2-1. TRBV21-1 is a listed pseudogene. The CDR3 covers 20 residues. CDR3 coding DNA: TGTGCCAGCAGCCCATTCCCACGGGGGCCCAGGGACCTTAAGACCCATGAGCAGTTCTTC. Its translation: CASSPFPRGPRDLKTHEQFF.

This clone was detected once. V and J are TRBV3-1 (or the pseudogene TRBV3-2) and TRBJ1-1; 7 bases line up with TRBD1. Germline V gene lookup returns CDR1 LGHDT and CDR2 YNNKEL (reference sequence). V lost 6 bases to trimming and J lost 1 base; unmatched junction nucleotides: 2. The CDR3 spans 13 residues. The CDR3 nucleotides read TGTGCCAGCAGTCGGACAGGGAACACTGAAGCTTTCTTT. Translated, it gives CASSRTGNTEAFF.

This clone was seen more than once but under ten times. This sequence joins TRBV3-1 (or the pseudogene TRBV3-2) and TRBJ2-7; D is tentatively TRBD1 or TRBD2 (6 bases each). The CDR3 runs to 15 residues. Looked up from germline, CDR1 is LGHDT and CDR2 is YNNKEL (reference sequence). V dropped 3 bases and J dropped 5 bases, with 17 bases sitting between them. Here the CDR3 reads CASSQRTRRGNEQYF. For the CDR3, the DNA is TGTGCCAGCAGCCAGAGGACCCGGAGGGGGAACGAGCAGTACTTC.

This chain connects TRBV2 to TRBJ2-7; TRBD1 matches 8 bases. The ends lost 2 bases at V and 5 bases at J; junction bases unmatched: 8. The CDR3 is made up of 15 amino acids. The germline V gene encodes CDR1 SNHLY and CDR2 FYNNEI. The CDR3 loop is CASSETSRGLDEQYF. CDR3 bases: TGTGCCAGCAGTGAAACCAGCAGGGGGCTGGACGAGCAGTACTTC.

The chain employs TRBV6-2 or TRBV6-3 and TRBJ1-1; 8 bases are shared with TRBD1. V lost 3 bases, J lost 4 bases, and 7 bases stayed unmatched. The CDR3 has 15 residues. CDR1 and CDR2 (germline): MNHEY, SVGEGT. CDR3 region: CASSYSVQGGTEAFF. The CDR3 region has the DNA TGTGCCAGCAGTTATTCTGTACAGGGGGGCACTGAAGCTTTCTTT.

The V call is TRBV2, the J call TRBJ2-3; TRBD2 matches at 7 bases. Trimming removed 7 bases from V and 6 bases from J; junction bases left unmatched: 7. Germline assignment: CDR1 SNHLY and CDR2 FYNNEI. This CDR3 has 13 residues. The CDR3 nucleotides read TGTGCCAGCAAACGGGAGGCAAGGGATACGCAGTATTTT. Residues: CASKREARDTQYF.

The genes are TRBV6-5 and TRBJ1-5, with D unclear. The V and J ends lost 3 bases and 1 base respectively, with 4 bases between them. This CDR3 is built from 13 residues. The germline CDR1 and CDR2 sequences are MNHEY and SVGAGI. The CDR3 nucleotides are TGTGCCAGCAGTTATCGGAGCAATCAGCCCCAGCATTTT. It yields the protein CASSYRSNQPQHF.

As concerns this clone: Other DNA sequences of this sample code for an identical CDR3. The chain combines TRBV5-1 with TRBJ2-3, with 9 positions matching TRBD1. The CDR3 runs to 14 residues. The trim removed 4 bases at V and 3 bases at J, leaving 3 bases unmatched. Germline CDR1 reads SGHRS; CDR2 reads YFSETQ. CDR3 sequence (DNA): TGCGCCAGCAGCCCAGGGACAGGGACAGATACGCAGTATTTT. It yields the protein CASSPGTGTDTQYF.

This rearrangement joins TRBV5-1 to TRBJ2-1; 14 positions match TRBD2. This CDR3 spans 14 amino acids. Germline V CDR1 and CDR2: SGHRS, YFSETQ. Trimming took 2 bases from V and 9 from J; bases not matched to a gene: 1. The CDR3 region has the DNA TGCGCCAGCAGCTTAGGACTAGCGGGAGGTGAGCAGTTCTTC. It is translated as CASSLGLAGGEQFF.

Of note for this clone: This specimen includes other DNA sequences encoding the same CDR3. The chain links TRBV7-2 to TRBJ2-6; D unclear. Trimming cost V 2 bases and J 0 bases, with 2 bases left between them. This CDR3 is built from 14 residues. Germline CDR1 is SGHTA and CDR2 is FQGNSA. CDR3 sequence reads: CASSLNSGANVLTF. CDR3 nucleotide sequence: TGTGCCAGCAGCTTAAACTCTGGGGCCAACGTCCTGACTTTC.

J is TRBJ2-1 and V is TRBV27; D remains unclear. Germline V lookup: CDR1 MNHEY, CDR2 SMNVEV (reference sequence). V lost 4 bases and J lost 0, with 10 bases in between. The CDR3 runs 15 residues. The CDR3 bases are TGTGCCAGCAGTTCCCGAGAGCCCTCCTACAATGAGCAGTTCTTC. It encodes CASSSREPSYNEQFF.